The clone carrying this TCR beta chain is classed as medium-sized. Its antigen remains unidentified. For TCRbeta, the library was prepared with unique molecular identifiers. MiXCR was run by TCRdb on the PCR reads, yielding one entry per CDR3 protein. This sample carries approximately 500,000 distinct CDR3 sequences, roughly a tenth of them seen once, and the ten largest clones take 2% to 2.5%. This sample was taken from a study of T-cell reconstitution after alpha-beta-depleted transplantation in children. Study results and caveats: Expanded graft clones, several hundred of them, were reportedly the source of alpha-beta T cells about two months after transplant. Where some patients showed high TCRbeta diversity at day 60, it came from recipient T cells and thymic progenitors that had survived.

CDR1 and CDR2 (germline): SGHVS, FNYEAQ. CDR3 length: 15 residues. V was pared by 4 bases and J by 4 bases, with 14 bases between. This rearrangement joins TRBV7-6 to TRBJ2-1; D unresolved. This clonotype originated in a child younger than 10 with inherited bone marrow failure, due to receive a stem cell transplant. The sequencing used PBMCs, collected before TCRalphabeta/CD19-depleted stem cell transplant. CDR3 bases: TGTGCCAGCAGCTCCACCCTTGGGGAATACAATGAGCAGTTCTTC. Amino acid sequence: CASSSTLGEYNEQFF.